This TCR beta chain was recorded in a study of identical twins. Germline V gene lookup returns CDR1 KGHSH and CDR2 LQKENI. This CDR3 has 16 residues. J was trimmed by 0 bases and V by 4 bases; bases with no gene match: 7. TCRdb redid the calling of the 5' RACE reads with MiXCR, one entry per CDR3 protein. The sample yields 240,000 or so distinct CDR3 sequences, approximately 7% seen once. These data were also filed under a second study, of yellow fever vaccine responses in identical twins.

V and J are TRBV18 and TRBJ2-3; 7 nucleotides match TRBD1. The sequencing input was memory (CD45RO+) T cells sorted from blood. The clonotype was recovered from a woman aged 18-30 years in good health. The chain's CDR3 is CASSLYRGPSTDTQYF. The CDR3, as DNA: TGTGCCAGCTCACTTTACAGGGGCCCGAGCACAGATACGCAGTATTTT. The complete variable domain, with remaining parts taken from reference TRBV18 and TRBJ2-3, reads NAGVMQNPRHLVRRRGQEARLRCSPMKGHSHVYWYRQLPEEGLKFMVYLQKENIIDESGMPKERFSAEFPKEGPSILRIQQVVRGDSAAYFCASSLYRGPSTDTQYFGPGTRLTVL.